This record covers a single TCR beta chain. This clonotype was observed many times. No cognate antigen has been identified for it. No much larger clone exists at a distance of one base, and base qualities are not known. The library relied on PCR. Instrument on record: NextSeq 500. Preparation of bulk TCR libraries followed a previously described approach, with the TCR primers listed in Table S5. The Qiagen AllPrep DNA/RNA kit was used to purify total RNA. Before any analysis, reads coming from multiple sequencing runs of the same library were combined into one pool. As for the original processing: Reads were retained only if their TCR constant sequence matched exactly, and those retained reads were trimmed to 150 nt and grouped according to their 12-nt molecular barcodes. Within each barcode group, reads were sub-clustered at a 15% Levenshtein threshold, and quality-weighted consensus sequences were built per RNA molecule. Non-functional sequences were discarded, and so were lower-count sequences lying one edit away from another sequence. Based on fitting two negative binomial distributions, any barcode sub-cluster with under 20% of the maximum read count was discarded. The public reads were run again by TCRdb, first through fastp at Q25 and then through MiXCR, and only productive beta chains were kept. CDR3 protein sequences are deduplicated, and each keeps its most common genes and DNA. These V and J calls rely on TCRdb rather than the paper's analysis. Across this sample there are about 320,000 distinct CDR3 sequences, with roughly a quarter seen only once. The ten largest make up around 0.74% of the sample.

Libraries of naive CD8 T cells were built from approximately 20,000 to 1,000,000 sorted cells, with 10%, 30% or 50% of the purified RNA used. Naive CD8 T cells, defined as CD8+CD4-CCR7+CD45RA+, were FACS-sorted into RLT Plus buffer on a BD FACSAria II. Nine to eleven TCR copies' worth of Jurkat RNA were spiked into roughly 17,000-1,100,000 naive CD8 T cell samples to test detection sensitivity. Enrichment of CD8 T cells was done with RosetteSep CD8+ T Cell Enrichment Cocktail plus Ficoll-Paque, and ACK red cell lysis came afterward. The CDR3 goes from the cysteine to the phenylalanine over 12 residues. Only CDR3 DNA remains: 36 bases, in frame from the first base. V and J lose 5 bases and 7 bases, and a span of 9 bases separates them. CDR1 and CDR2 are read off the germline V gene (reference sequence) as SEHNR and FQNEAQ. This sample was taken from a study of molecular identifiers for immune sequencing clone quantification listed by TCRdb under 2018. Study-wide context: For a replicate experiment, RNA from approximately 20,000 or 100,000 naive CD8 T cells was divided into five aliquots, of which four were sequenced. This methods study benchmarked molecular-identifier clustering-based TCR repertoire sequencing (MIDCIRS) and TCR RNA copy counting, using CD8 T cells to do so.

The study at large found these results: A single cell's worth of spiked-in Jurkat TCR RNA was reported detectable even among about 1.1 million naive CD8 T cells. When barcode sub-clustering was omitted, TCR diversity was inflated by chimeric consensus sequences, with chimeras reaching as high as 47%. Modeling gave about 3 recovered TCR RNA copies per cell versus approximately 11 by digital PCR, implying around 30% capture efficiency. Identical TCR molecules sharing a barcode could cause highly expanded clone sizes to be underestimated. Spiked-in Jurkat TCR RNA (around eleven copies' worth), which is not part of the donor repertoire, was contained in the naive libraries. In CMV-specific effector cells, clones with more than 20 RNA copies contained over 98% of molecules, whereas in naive cells such clones contained under 1% of molecules.

Material: naive CD8+ T cells from blood, with Jurkat cell RNA spiked in. In light of the paper, this sample's cell subset or site label describes: FACS-sorted CD8+CD4-CCR7+CD45RA+ naive T cells. The rearrangement combines TRBV7-9 with TRBJ2-1; confidence is insufficient to name the D gene. The receptor's source is a human donor in good health. Some libraries in this study had Jurkat cell RNA spiked in. The bases are TGTGCCAGCAGCACCAGTGCGAATGAGCAGTTCTTC. Translation gives CASSTSANEQFF.